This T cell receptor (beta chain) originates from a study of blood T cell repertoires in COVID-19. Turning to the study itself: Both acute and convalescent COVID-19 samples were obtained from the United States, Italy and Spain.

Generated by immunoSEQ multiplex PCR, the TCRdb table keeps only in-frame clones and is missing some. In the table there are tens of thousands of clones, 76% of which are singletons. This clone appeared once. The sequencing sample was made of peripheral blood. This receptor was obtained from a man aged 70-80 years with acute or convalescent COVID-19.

CDR3 DNA: TGTGCCAGCAGTGAACTATACAGAAGTCCGGATCCCCAGCATTTT. Protein: CASSELYRSPDPQHF. The chain combines TRBV6-1 with TRBJ1-5; D uncertain. The CDR3 length is 15 residues. The germline V and J ends were trimmed by 2 bases and 10 bases, with 18 bases remaining between them. Germline loops: CDR1 MNHNS, CDR2 SASEGT.